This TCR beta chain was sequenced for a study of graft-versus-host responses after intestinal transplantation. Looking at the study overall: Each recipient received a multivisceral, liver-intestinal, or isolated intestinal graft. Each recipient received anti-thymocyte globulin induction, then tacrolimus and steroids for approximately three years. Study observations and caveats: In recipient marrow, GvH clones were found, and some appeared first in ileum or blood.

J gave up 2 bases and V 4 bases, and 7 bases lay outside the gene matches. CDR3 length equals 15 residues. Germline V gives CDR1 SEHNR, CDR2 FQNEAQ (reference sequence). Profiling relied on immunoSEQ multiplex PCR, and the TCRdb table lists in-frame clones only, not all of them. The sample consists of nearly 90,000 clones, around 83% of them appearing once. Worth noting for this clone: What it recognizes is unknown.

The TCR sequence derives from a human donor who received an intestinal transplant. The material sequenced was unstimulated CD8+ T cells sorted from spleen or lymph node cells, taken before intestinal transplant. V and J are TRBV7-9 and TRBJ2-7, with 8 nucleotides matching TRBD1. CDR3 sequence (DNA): TGTGCCAGCAGCTCGATGACAGGGGAGACCTACGAGCAGTACTTC. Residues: CASSSMTGETYEQYF.